This T cell receptor beta chain is drawn from a study of glioma-infiltrating T cells. Study-wide results and limits: Tissue-blood divergence was below expectation in non-neoplastic patients, above in gliomas. CDR3 overlap between tissue and blood was very small.

This clonotype showed up just a few times. As yet, its antigen is unknown. A read error may be the cause here, since a much bigger clone is one base away. Per germline, CDR1 MNHEY and CDR2 SVGEGT. The CDR3 is 13 amino acids. The iRepertoire nested amplicon-rescue multiplex PCR amplified TCR alpha and beta CDR3s from RNA. TCRdb reprocessed the multiplex PCR reads with MiXCR, giving one entry per CDR3 protein. Counted here are 20,000 to 25,000 distinct CDR3 sequences, roughly 24% occurring once; the ten biggest clones make up 10% to 15%. The sample consisted of glioma tissue, nonneoplastic brain tissue, or PBMCs (not recorded which). The sequence came from a human donor with low-grade glioma or glioblastoma, undergoing nonglioma brain surgery, or in good health (not recorded which). This chain links TRBV6-2 or TRBV6-3 with TRBJ2-5; D might be TRBD2 (5 bases). CDR3 bases: TGTGCCAGCAGTTCGAAGCGGCTCGAGACCCAGTCCTTC. Translating gives CASSSKRLETQSF.